This T cell receptor (beta chain) was found in a study of high-grade serous ovarian cancer treatment subgroups. Overall study context: Each sample yielded on average around 7,300 unique TCR beta rearrangements from over 12,000 reads.

The tumor samples were collected prior to definitive surgery or chemotherapy. Comments on this clone: Its antigen is undetermined.

The study's findings and limits: TCR clonal relatedness correlated positively with neoantigen level. CDR1 and CDR2 were left unanalyzed; analyses focused on CDR3.

Using immunoSEQ multiplex PCR, the repertoire was profiled, and TCRdb retains in-frame clones only, with some absent. The sample lists roughly 8,000 clones; 70% to 85% were seen once. This CDR3 has 14 residues. The V gene's germline CDR1 is SGHVS and CDR2 FQNEAQ. Material for sequencing was tumor tissue. This receptor was identified in a human donor with high-grade serous ovarian cancer. The V and J genes are TRBV7-8 and TRBJ2-5, with 9 bases fitting TRBD2. Matching the DNA end better, TRBJ2-7 makes the J call doubtful. CDR3 sequence (DNA): TGTGCCAGCAGCTCTAGCGGGGCCTTAGGCGAGCAGTACTTC. Translating gives CASSSSGALGEQYF.